These 2 T cell receptor beta chains were sequenced from one sample in a study of early T cells in non-severe SARS-CoV-2 infection. From the 5' RACE reads, TCRdb called clonotypes with MiXCR, one entry per CDR3 protein. The sample lists roughly 32,000 distinct CDR3 sequences, approximately 9.2% seen once, with around 14% in the top ten. Sample: whole blood. Source of these receptors: an adult who was a healthcare worker with PCR-confirmed SARS-CoV-2 infection or an uninfected control (not recorded which).

There are many counts of this clonotype. This sequence joins TRBV11-2 and TRBJ1-4; a weak D match, TRBD1 (5 bases). V was cut by 1 base and J by 6 bases, with 15 bases left in between. The CDR3 spans 16 residues. The germline CDR1 and CDR2 sequences are SGHAT and FQNNGV. CDR3 DNA sequence: TGTGCCAGCAGCTTAGTGTCGGGGCTGAGGGATGAAAAACTGTTTTTT. Translated: CASSLVSGLRDEKLFF. The whole variable domain, filled in from reference TRBV11-2 and TRBJ1-4, reads EAGVAQSPRYKIIEKRQSVAFWCNPISGHATLYWYQQILGQGPKLLIQFQNNGVVDDSQLPKDRFSAERLKGVDSTLKIQPAKLEDSAVYLCASSLVSGLRDEKLFFGSGTQLSVL.

A few counts support this clonotype. The chain employs TRBV29-1 and TRBJ1-2; no firm D call. This CDR3 comprises 8 residues. V gave up 3 bases and J gave up 7 bases, with 0 bases separating them. Germline loops: CDR1 SQVTM, CDR2 ANQGSEA. In nucleotides, the CDR3 is TGCAGCGTTGATGGCTACACCTTC. Its protein is CSVDGYTF.